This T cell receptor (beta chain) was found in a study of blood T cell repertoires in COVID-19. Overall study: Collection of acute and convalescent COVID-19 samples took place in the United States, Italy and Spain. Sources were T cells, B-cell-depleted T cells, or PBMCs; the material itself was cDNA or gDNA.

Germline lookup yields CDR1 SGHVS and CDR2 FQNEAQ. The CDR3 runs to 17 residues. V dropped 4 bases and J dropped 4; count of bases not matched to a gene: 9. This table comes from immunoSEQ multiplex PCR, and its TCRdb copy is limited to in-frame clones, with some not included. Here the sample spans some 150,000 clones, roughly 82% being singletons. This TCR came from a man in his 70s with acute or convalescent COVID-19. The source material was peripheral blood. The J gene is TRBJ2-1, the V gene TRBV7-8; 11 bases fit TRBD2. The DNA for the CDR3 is TGTGCCAGCAGCTCGTTAGCGGGAGGGCTTCCTTACAATGAGCAGTTCTTC. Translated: CASSSLAGGLPYNEQFF.